The present TCR beta chain was sequenced within a study of cytomegalovirus exposure and HLA in healthy donors (dated 2017 in TCRdb). In the study overall: According to a later analysis, the 120 validation repertoires were produced on the same platform as the 666 repertoires of the first cohort. The study aimed to test whether cataloging public T cell receptors could reveal signatures of past pathogen exposure. Besides the first cohort of approximately 710 subjects, a separate validation cohort made up of 95 to 150 different subjects was used. The study combined high-throughput TCR immunosequencing, statistical association of individual TCRs with disease status, and machine learning to predict cytomegalovirus infection status. The research as a whole found: While some public TCRs were present in many individuals, most TCR sequences turned up only very rarely across donors. The study gave a list of 150 to 200 TCR beta chains associated with cytomegalovirus. A few of the identified cytomegalovirus-associated TCR beta chains were confirmed in vitro to be specific for cytomegalovirus antigens. According to the authors, the approach could potentially be generalized to other disease states and immunological phenotypes. In both the original and validation cohorts, the classifier was reported to diagnose cytomegalovirus status with high specificity and sensitivity. All 120 or so repertoires were used to score co-occurrence in the validation cohort in a later analysis, because that analysis had no HLA typing for the cohort. Subsequent analysis determined that TCRs grouped into clusters in the first cohort also showed a tendency toward co-occurrence across the roughly 120 validation repertoires, and approximately 93% of cluster scores exceeded 0.

Library preparation was by the immunoSEQ multiplex PCR assay. In the source study's methods: A statistical classification framework was built for diagnosing cytomegalovirus status from the catalog of TCR beta chain sequences. TCRdb holds this immuneACCESS table with in-frame rearrangements only. Some clones are missing; in checked studies, unresolved V genes explain under half, and the rest has no known cause. V, J and clone size derive from that table, while D and trimming were established from the DNA sequence. Within this sample are about 140,000 clones, with over 90% of them counted one time only. The ten largest clones capture about 1.7% of the sample. The donors belonged to the validation cohort of approximately 130 subjects, which was separate from the roughly 670-subject first cohort. Only one count was recorded for this clone. It has no known antigen specificity. No per-base quality is available; no much larger clone lies one base away.

Sequenced: PBMCs. The clonotype comes from a man aged 18 to 30 in good health and CMV-seropositive.

The CDR3 in this case is CASRGQRDNSPLHF. The DNA is TGTGCCAGTAGAGGACAGAGAGATAATTCACCCCTCCACTTT. The chain is assembled from TRBV19 and TRBJ1-6, with a tentative D gene TRBD1 over 6 matching bases. The CDR3 has 14 amino acids, counting the end cysteine and phenylalanine. Only the CDR3 part of the read is kept: 42 bases, read in frame from the first base. Cut back by 6 bases and 5 bases, the V and J ends lie 11 bases apart. CDR1 and CDR2 are read off the germline V gene (reference sequence) as LNHDA and SQIVND.